This T cell receptor beta chain comes out of a study of shared clonotypes between healthy human individuals. Over several immunoSEQ plates, each subset's genomic DNA was distributed in even portions. In the authors' workflow: Junction-only sequences produced by ImmunoSEQ had no quality scores, so filtering differed. Sequencing used immunoSEQ multiplex PCR; TCRdb keeps in-frame clones, though not all of them. From that table come the V and J calls and clone size; the DNA was used to work out D and trimming. The repertoire has millions of clones, 95% of them found once; the top ten carry 0.13%. V lost 3 bases and J lost 6; bases outside the gene matches: 5. The CDR3 extends over 14 amino acids. The germline CDR1 and CDR2 sequences are MNHEY and SVGAGI.

The sequenced sample consisted of naive CD4+ T cells sorted from blood. The subset: CD45RA+ positively selected. This clonotype originated in a man younger than 30 in good health. The genes are TRBV6-5 and TRBJ1-5; 7 bases line up with TRBD1. CDR3 nucleotides: TGTGCCAGCAGTTATATACAGGGGTTTCAGCCCCAGCATTTT. This translates into CASSYIQGFQPQHF.